The present entry profiles one T cell receptor (beta chain) with its context. According to the study, genomic DNA was the template for TCR beta VDJ and CDR3 profiling. TCRdb re-derived calls from the reads in MiXCR, one entry per CDR3 protein. Of under 200,000 distinct CDR3 sequences listed, 40% to 55% are singletons. The entry originates in a study of CD8+CD57+ T cells in acquired aplastic anemia. Previously, flow cytometry had revealed CD8+CD57+ cell expansion in the patients chosen for sequencing. This clonotype was sampled from a human donor with aplastic anemia. Sequenced material: sorted CD4+, CD8+, or CD8+CD57+ T cells (not recorded which) from PBMCs.

This CDR3 reads CASSAGAGQGADEQYF. CDR3 bases: TGTGCCAGCAGCGCAGGGGCGGGACAGGGGGCCGACGAGCAGTACTTC. The chain has TRBV9 and TRBJ2-7; 12 nucleotides match TRBD1. The CDR3 contains 16 residues. The J segment lost 5 bases and the V segment lost 3 bases, leaving 9 bases of the junction unmatched. The germline V gene has CDR1 SGDLS and CDR2 YYNGEE.